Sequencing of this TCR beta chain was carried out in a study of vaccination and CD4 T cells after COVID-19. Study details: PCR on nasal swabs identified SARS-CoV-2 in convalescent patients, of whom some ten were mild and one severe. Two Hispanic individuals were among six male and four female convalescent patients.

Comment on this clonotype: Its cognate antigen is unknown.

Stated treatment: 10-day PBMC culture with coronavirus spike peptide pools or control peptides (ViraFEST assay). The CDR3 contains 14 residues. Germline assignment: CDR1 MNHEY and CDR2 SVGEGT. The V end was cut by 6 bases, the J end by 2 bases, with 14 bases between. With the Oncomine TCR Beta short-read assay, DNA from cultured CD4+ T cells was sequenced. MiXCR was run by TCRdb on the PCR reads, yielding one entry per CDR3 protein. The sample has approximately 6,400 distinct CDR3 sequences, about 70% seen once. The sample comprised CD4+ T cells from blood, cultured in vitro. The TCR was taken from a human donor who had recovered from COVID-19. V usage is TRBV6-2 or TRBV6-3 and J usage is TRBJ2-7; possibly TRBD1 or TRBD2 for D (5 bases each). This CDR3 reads CASSLQWDAYEQYF. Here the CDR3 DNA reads TGTGCCAGCAGCCTCCAATGGGACGCCTACGAGCAGTACTTC.